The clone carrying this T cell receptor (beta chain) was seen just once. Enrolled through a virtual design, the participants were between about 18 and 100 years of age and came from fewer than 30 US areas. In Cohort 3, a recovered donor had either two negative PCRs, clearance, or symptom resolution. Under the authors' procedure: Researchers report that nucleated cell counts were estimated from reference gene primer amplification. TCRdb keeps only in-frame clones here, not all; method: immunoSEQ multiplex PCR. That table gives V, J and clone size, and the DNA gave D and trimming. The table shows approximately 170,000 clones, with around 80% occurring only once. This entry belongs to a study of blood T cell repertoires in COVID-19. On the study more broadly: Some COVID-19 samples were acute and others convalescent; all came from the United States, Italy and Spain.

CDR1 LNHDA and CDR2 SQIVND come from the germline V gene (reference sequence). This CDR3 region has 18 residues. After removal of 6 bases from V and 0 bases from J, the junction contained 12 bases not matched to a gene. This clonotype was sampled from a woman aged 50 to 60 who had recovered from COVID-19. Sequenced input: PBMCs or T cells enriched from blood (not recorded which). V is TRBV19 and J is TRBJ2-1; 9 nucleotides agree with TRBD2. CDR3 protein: CASRGSGRGQSSYNEQFF. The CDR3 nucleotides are TGTGCCAGTAGGGGTAGCGGGAGAGGCCAGAGCTCCTACAATGAGCAGTTCTTC.